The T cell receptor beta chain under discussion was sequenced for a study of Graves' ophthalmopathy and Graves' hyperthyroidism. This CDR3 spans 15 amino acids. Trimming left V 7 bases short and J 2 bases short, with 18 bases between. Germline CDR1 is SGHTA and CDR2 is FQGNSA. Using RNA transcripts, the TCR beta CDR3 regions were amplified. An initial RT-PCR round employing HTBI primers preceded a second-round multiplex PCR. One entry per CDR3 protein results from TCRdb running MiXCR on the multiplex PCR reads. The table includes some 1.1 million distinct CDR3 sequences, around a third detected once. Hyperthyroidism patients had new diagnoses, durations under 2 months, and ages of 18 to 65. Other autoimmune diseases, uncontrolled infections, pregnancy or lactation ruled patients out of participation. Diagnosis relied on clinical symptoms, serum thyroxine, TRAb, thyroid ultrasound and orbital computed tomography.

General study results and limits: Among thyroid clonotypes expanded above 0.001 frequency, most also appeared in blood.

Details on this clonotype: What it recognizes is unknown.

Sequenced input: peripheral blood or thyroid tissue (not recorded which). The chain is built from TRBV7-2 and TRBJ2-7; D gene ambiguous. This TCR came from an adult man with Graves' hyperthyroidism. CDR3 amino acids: CASMLWAEIPYEQYF. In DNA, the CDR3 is TGTGCCAGCATGCTCTGGGCCGAGATTCCCTACGAGCAGTACTTC.